This TCR beta chain was sequenced during a study of breast tumors, draining lymph nodes, adjacent tissues. Regarding the study as a whole: Compared with lymph nodes, tumors were less diverse; compared with nontumor tissue, more.

This clonotype was seen repeatedly, ten times or more. As yet, its antigen is unknown. The germline CDR1 and CDR2 sequences are LGHNA and YNFKEQ. The length of the CDR3 is 14 residues. Trimming removed 6 bases at V and 0 bases at J, with 11 bases between. TCRdb ran MiXCR on the multiplex PCR reads and lists one entry per CDR3 protein. The repertoire holds about 80,000 distinct CDR3 sequences, with roughly 20% as singletons. Breast cancer patients provided tissue from their axillary draining lymph nodes. Sequenced material: axillary lymph node tissue. The receptor comes from a female donor with breast cancer. Some clones in this sample may be carry-over from other donors' samples. V and J are TRBV4-2 and TRBJ2-5; D uncertain. The CDR3 is CASSPELYQETQYF. The CDR3 region has the DNA TGTGCCAGCAGTCCTGAATTGTACCAAGAGACCCAGTACTTC.